This T cell receptor beta chain was retrieved from a study of blood T cell repertoires in COVID-19. At the level of the study: T cells, B-cell-depleted T cells, or PBMCs provided the cDNA or gDNA that served as material.

In the case of this clone: The same CDR3 also results from other DNA sequences found in this sample.

In the authors' methods: Quantification of nucleated cells was approximated via reference gene primer amplification. Profiling relied on immunoSEQ multiplex PCR, and the TCRdb table lists in-frame clones only, not all of them. V and J calls and clone size are as listed in that table; D and trimming were resolved from the DNA. The table lists 30,000 to 40,000 clones, 84% of them singletons. While infection was still active, Seattle patients were enrolled and then followed longitudinally. The CDR3 consists of 14 residues. V was clipped by 6 bases and J by 4 bases; unmatched bases: 5. Germline CDR1 is SNHLY and CDR2 is FYNNEI.

The clonotype originates from a man aged 55 to 70 with COVID-19, enrolled during active disease. The sequencing sample was made of peripheral blood. The chain recombines TRBV2 with TRBJ1-5; 8 nucleotides align to TRBD1. The CDR3 coding sequence is TGTGCCAGCAGCGGGACAGGAGGAAATCAGCCCCAGCATTTT. Translated, it gives CASSGTGGNQPQHF.